A single sample gave rise to the 28 T cell receptor beta chains below, sequenced in a study of OX40 agonist ivuxolimab in advanced cancers. The protocol was immunoSEQ multiplex PCR, while the TCRdb copy is restricted to in-frame clones and leaves out a portion. This table has more than 20,000 clones, more than 70% appearing once. The sample was CD4+ or CD8+ T cells sorted from blood, taken in a trial of the OX40 agonist ivuxolimab. These receptors were collected from an adult with an advanced solid tumor such as melanoma, head and neck, liver or kidney cancer.

The chain links TRBV27 to TRBJ1-1; D might be TRBD1 (6 bases). Germline V gene sequence: CDR1 MNHEY, CDR2 SMNVEV (reference sequence). V lost 2 bases and J lost 4, with 11 bases in between. The CDR3 runs to 14 residues. The CDR3 is CASSLRTDGTEAFF. The CDR3 nucleotides are TGTGCCAGCAGTTTACGGACAGATGGCACTGAAGCTTTCTTT.

This chain links TRBV18 with TRBJ2-1; D is uncertain. V was clipped by 1 base and J by 8 bases, with 12 bases between them. The CDR3 covers 14 residues. CDR1 and CDR2 from the germline V gene are KGHSH and LQKENI. In DNA form, the CDR3 reads TGTGCCAGCTCACCACTAGGGCCTGGGGATGAGCAGTTCTTC. It codes for CASSPLGPGDEQFF.

The chain combines TRBV2 with TRBJ2-1; 8 bases are a match to TRBD2. The ends lost 11 bases at V and 0 bases at J; junction bases unmatched: 12. This CDR3 comprises 16 residues. CDR1 is SNHLY and CDR2 is FYNNEI in the germline V gene. As DNA, the CDR3 is TGTGCCGGGGGCCCGCAGGCGGGGGGCTCCTACAATGAGCAGTTCTTC. Protein product: CAGGPQAGGSYNEQFF.

The chain joins TRBV27 to TRBJ2-1; a possible D gene is TRBD2 (5 bases). CDR1 and CDR2 (germline): MNHEY, SMNVEV (reference sequence). The CDR3 spans 13 residues. Between the trimmed V and J ends, which lost 3 bases and 2 bases, there was a span of 5 bases. CDR3 region: CASSFGAYNEQFF. DNA of the CDR3: TGTGCCAGCAGTTTCGGGGCCTACAATGAGCAGTTCTTC.

This sequence joins TRBV29-1 and TRBJ1-5; possible D gene TRBD1, 5 bases. V lost 4 bases to trimming and J lost 2 bases, with 18 bases between them. In germline, CDR1 is SQVTM, CDR2 ANQGSEA. The CDR3 runs to 16 residues. CDR3 nucleotides: TGCAGCGTTGGGGGGGGTCAGGGCAGGGGCAATCAGCCCCAGCATTTT. It codes for CSVGGGQGRGNQPQHF.

The gene calls are TRBV6-5 and TRBJ2-5; no clear D. CDR1 is MNHEY and CDR2 is SVGAGI in the germline V gene. Trimming cost V 4 bases and J 1 base, with 4 bases left between them. The CDR3 contains 12 residues. The CDR3 loop is CASSSLQETQYF. CDR3 coding DNA: TGTGCCAGCAGTTCCCTCCAAGAGACCCAGTACTTC.

The chain joins TRBV5-1 to TRBJ2-1; D may be TRBD1 (6 bases). The CDR3 spans 16 residues. Germline V gene sequence: CDR1 SGHRS, CDR2 YFSETQ. V was clipped by 4 bases and J by 3 bases, with 17 bases between them. CDR3 sequence reads: CASSLLWDIDYNEQFF. CDR3 DNA: TGCGCCAGCAGCCTCCTCTGGGACATAGACTACAATGAGCAGTTCTTC. Combining the CDR3 with reference TRBV5-1 and TRBJ2-1 gives the whole variable domain KAGVTQTPRYLIKTRGQQVTLSCSPISGHRSVSWYQQTPGQGLQFLFEYFSETQRNKGNFPGRFSGRQFSNSRSEMNVSTLELGDSALYLCASSLLWDIDYNEQFFGPGTRLTVL.

The chain is built from TRBV7-2 and TRBJ2-7; 7 nucleotides agree with TRBD2. The V gene end was trimmed by 5 bases and the J gene end by 2 bases; junction bases not matched to a gene: 0. Germline CDR1 reads SGHTA; CDR2 reads FQGNSA. The CDR3 contains 12 residues. For the CDR3, the DNA is TGTGCCAGCAGCCGGGGGGCCTACGAGCAGTACTTC. Translation: CASSRGAYEQYF. The full variable domain, its missing parts supplied by reference TRBV7-2 and TRBJ2-7, is GAGVSQSPSNKVTEKGKDVELRCDPISGHTALYWYRQSLGQGLEFLIYFQGNSAPDKSGLPSDRFSAERTGGSVSTLTIQRTQQEDSAVYLCASSRGAYEQYFGPGTRLTVT.

V is TRBV2 and J is TRBJ2-7; 10 nucleotides align to TRBD2. The CDR3 has 15 amino acids. Germline trimming cut 6 bases from V and 4 bases from J; bases unmatched to any gene: 9. Germline CDR1 is SNHLY and CDR2 is FYNNEI. CDR3 DNA: TGTGCCAGCAGAGAGAGCGGGGGGGCCGCGTACGAGCAGTACTTC. This encodes CASRESGGAAYEQYF.

J is TRBJ2-1 and V is TRBV6-5; D may correspond to TRBD1 or TRBD2 (6 bases each). In germline, CDR1 is MNHEY, CDR2 SVGAGI. This CDR3 has 15 residues. Trimming removed 9 bases from V and 4 bases from J, with 19 bases in between. For the CDR3, the DNA is TGTGCCAGGTCCGCGGGACAAAATCTTTACAATGAGCAGTTCTTC. The encoded protein is CARSAGQNLYNEQFF.

The V gene is TRBV1, the J gene TRBJ2-1. TRBV1 is marked as a pseudogene. The CDR3 runs to 14 residues. The CDR3 spells CTSSPCRPNNGQFF. The CDR3 DNA follows: TGCACCAGCAGCCCCTGTCGACCGAATAATGGGCAGTTCTTC.

With regard to this clone: Other nucleotide sequences in the sample specify the same CDR3. The chain uses TRBV2 and TRBJ1-1; D unresolved. Between the trimmed V and J ends, which lost 8 bases and 8 bases, there was a span of 12 bases. This CDR3 is 11 amino acids long. Germline CDR1 and CDR2: SNHLY and FYNNEI. The CDR3 region has the DNA TGTGCCAGCCTGGGGAGAAAAGAAGCTTTCTTT. Translation: CASLGRKEAFF.

This sequence joins TRBV11-2 and TRBJ2-1; TRBD2 agrees at 12 bases. Losses at the gene ends were 4 bases for V and 4 bases for J; bases not matched to a gene: 5. The CDR3 is 16 residues long. Germline V gene sequence: CDR1 SGHAT, CDR2 FQNNGV. CDR3 DNA: TGTGCCAGCAGCTCGAGACTAGCGGGAGAGTACAATGAGCAGTTCTTC. Amino acids: CASSSRLAGEYNEQFF.

The rearrangement uses TRBV19 and TRBJ1-1; no clear D gene. Germline CDR1 and CDR2: LNHDA and SQIVND (reference sequence). Trimming removed 8 bases at V and 6 bases at J, with 10 bases between. The CDR3 loop spans 11 amino acids. In nucleotides, the CDR3 is TGTGCCAGTGGCCGTGAGGCTGAAGCTTTCTTT. Its translation is CASGREAEAFF.

The genes are TRBV9 and TRBJ2-7; 7 nucleotides agree with TRBD1. The germline V gene has CDR1 SGDLS and CDR2 YYNGEE. This CDR3 is built from 14 residues. The V gene end was trimmed by 4 bases and the J gene end by 2 bases; junction bases not matched to a gene: 6. DNA of the CDR3: TGTGCCAGCAGCATCAGACAGGGAACCTACGAGCAGTACTTC. This encodes CASSIRQGTYEQYF.

This rearrangement joins TRBV5-5 to TRBJ2-7; TRBD1 matches 10 bases. The length of the CDR3 is 16 residues. Germline V CDR1 and CDR2: SGHKS, YYEKEE (reference sequence). The V and J ends lost 0 bases and 2 bases, in that order; junction bases with no gene match: 5. CDR3 amino acids: CASSLGAGTGAYEQYF. DNA for the CDR3: TGTGCCAGCAGCTTGGGGGCGGGGACAGGGGCCTACGAGCAGTACTTC.

The rearrangement uses TRBV6-5 and TRBJ2-3; D uncertain. Deletions cut 3 bases from V and 5 bases from J, with 9 bases between. The CDR3 loop spans 13 amino acids. CDR1 MNHEY and CDR2 SVGAGI come from the germline V gene. CDR3 region: CASSYLHEDTQYF. CDR3 bases: TGTGCCAGCAGTTATCTGCATGAAGATACGCAGTATTTT.

This clone has a single count. The rearrangement joins TRBV9 to TRBJ1-6; D uncertain. V lost 0 bases to trimming and J lost 10 bases, with 11 bases between them. Germline CDR1 is SGDLS and CDR2 is YYNGEE. CDR3 length equals 14 residues. The CDR3 DNA is TGTGCCAGCAGCGTAGCAAAGCTAGGCTCACCCCTCCACTTT. Protein: CASSVAKLGSPLHF.

This chain joins TRBV9 and TRBJ1-2; tentative D call: TRBD1 (6 bases). The CDR3 runs 14 residues. V shed 2 bases and J shed 3 bases, with 11 bases lying between them. Germline V gene data show CDR1 as SGDLS and CDR2 as YYNGEE. CDR3 bases: TGTGCCAGCAGCGTCGCGGACAGCTACTATGGCTACACCTTC. Its protein product is CASSVADSYYGYTF. Complete variable domain (other parts from reference TRBV9 and TRBJ1-2): DSGVTQTPKHLITATGQRVTLRCSPRSGDLSVYWYQQSLDQGLQFLIQYYNGEERAKGNILERFSAQQFPDLHSELNLSSLELGDSALYFCASSVADSYYGYTFGSGTRLTVV.

The rearrangement uses TRBV5-1 and TRBJ1-6; no clear D gene. Trimming left V 7 bases short and J 0 bases short, with 8 bases between. CDR1 and CDR2 from the germline V gene are SGHRS and YFSETQ. The CDR3 has 14 residues. In DNA, the CDR3 is TGCGCCAGCCAAGGGAGCTCCTATAATTCACCCCTCCACTTT. It codes for CASQGSSYNSPLHF.

This clone occurred a few times. V usage is TRBV2 and J usage is TRBJ2-6, with D uncertain. The V and J ends lost 4 bases and 0 bases respectively, with 7 bases between them. The CDR3 length is 15 residues. The germline V gene encodes CDR1 SNHLY and CDR2 FYNNEI. The CDR3 DNA reads as TGTGCCAGCAGTGGGGCGGTCTCTGGGGCCAACGTCCTGACTTTC. Translating gives CASSGAVSGANVLTF.

The V gene is TRBV6-1, the J gene TRBJ2-7; no definite D call. The CDR3 covers 15 residues. Trimming stripped 5 bases from V and 0 bases from J, with 14 bases between. Germline V gene data show CDR1 as MNHNS and CDR2 as SASEGT. CDR3 nucleotide sequence: TGTGCCAGCAGTCCCCCCCGCCTTAGCTCCTACGAGCAGTACTTC. The encoded protein is CASSPPRLSSYEQYF.

This clone was observed a single time. This rearrangement joins TRBV7-9 to TRBJ2-2; D is perhaps TRBD2 (5 bases). The V end was cut by 0 bases, the J end by 4 bases, with 9 bases between. Germline V gene data show CDR1 as SEHNR and CDR2 as FQNEAQ (reference sequence). This CDR3 has 15 amino acids. CDR3: CASSLAQAGTGELFF. CDR3 nucleotide sequence: TGTGCCAGCAGCTTAGCCCAGGCGGGCACCGGGGAGCTGTTTTTT. Variable domain in full (rest from reference TRBV7-9 and TRBJ2-2): DTGVSQNPRHKITKRGQNVTFRCDPISEHNRLYWYRQTLGQGPEFLTYFQNEAQLEKSRLLSDRFSAERPKGSFSTLEIQRTEQGDSAMYLCASSLAQAGTGELFFGEGSRLTVL.

The chain carries TRBV30 and TRBJ1-1, with TRBD1 as a possible D gene (5 bases). Germline V gives CDR1 GTSNPN, CDR2 SVGIG (reference sequence). This CDR3 spans 15 amino acids. Trimming removed 5 bases from V and 5 bases from J, with 21 bases in between. CDR3 in amino acids: CAWVNLAQGATEAFF. The CDR3 DNA sequence: TGTGCCTGGGTGAACTTGGCCCAGGGAGCGACTGAAGCTTTCTTT. The variable domain in full, completed from reference TRBV30 and TRBJ1-1, reads SQTIHQWPATLVQPVGSPLSLECTVEGTSNPNLYWYRQAAGRGLQLLFYSVGIGQISSEVPQNLSASRPQDRQFILSSKKLLLSDSGFYLCAWVNLAQGATEAFFGQGTRLTVV.

A few counts support this clone. This chain joins TRBV27 and TRBJ2-1; tentatively, D is TRBD2 (6 bases). CDR3 length: 16 residues. With 5 bases removed from V and 5 bases from J, the gap between germline ends came to 19 bases. Germline V CDR1 and CDR2: MNHEY, SMNVEV (reference sequence). CDR3 protein: CASSRAGAAGNNEQFF. DNA for the CDR3: TGTGCCAGCAGTCGGGCGGGCGCGGCGGGAAACAATGAGCAGTTCTTC.

The chain combines TRBV15 with TRBJ2-7; weak D call: TRBD2 (7 bases). The CDR3 sequence is 12 residues long. Germline V lookup: CDR1 LNHNV, CDR2 YYDKDF (reference sequence). Trimming shortened V by 2 bases and J by 6 bases, and 8 bases separated the two germline ends. The CDR3 loop reads CATSRRGGEQYF. CDR3 DNA: TGTGCCACCAGCAGAAGGGGGGGCGAGCAGTACTTC.

This clone appeared a single time. V usage is TRBV19 and J usage is TRBJ1-1; D is unclear. Trimming took 6 bases from V and 4 from J, leaving 15 bases between them. The CDR3 totals 14 residues. Germline V CDR1 and CDR2: LNHDA, SQIVND (reference sequence). CDR3 nucleotide sequence: TGTGCCAGTAGGACCGGGTCCTTCGGCACTGAAGCTTTCTTT. Translated: CASRTGSFGTEAFF. Full variable domain (remainder filled in from reference TRBV19 and TRBJ1-1): DGGITQSPKYLFRKEGQNVTLSCEQNLNHDAMYWYRQDPGQGLRLIYYSQIVNDFQKGDIAEGYSVSREKKESFPLTVTSAQKNPTAFYLCASRTGSFGTEAFFGQGTRLTVV.

V gene TRBV7-9 combines with J gene TRBJ1-4; 8 positions match TRBD1. Germline V gene sequence: CDR1 SEHNR, CDR2 FQNEAQ (reference sequence). Losses at the gene ends were 5 bases for V and 4 bases for J; bases not matched to a gene: 6. The CDR3 is made up of 15 amino acids. DNA of the CDR3: TGTGCCAGCAGCCCTCCGGGACAGGTTAATGAAAAACTGTTTTTT. As protein: CASSPPGQVNEKLFF.